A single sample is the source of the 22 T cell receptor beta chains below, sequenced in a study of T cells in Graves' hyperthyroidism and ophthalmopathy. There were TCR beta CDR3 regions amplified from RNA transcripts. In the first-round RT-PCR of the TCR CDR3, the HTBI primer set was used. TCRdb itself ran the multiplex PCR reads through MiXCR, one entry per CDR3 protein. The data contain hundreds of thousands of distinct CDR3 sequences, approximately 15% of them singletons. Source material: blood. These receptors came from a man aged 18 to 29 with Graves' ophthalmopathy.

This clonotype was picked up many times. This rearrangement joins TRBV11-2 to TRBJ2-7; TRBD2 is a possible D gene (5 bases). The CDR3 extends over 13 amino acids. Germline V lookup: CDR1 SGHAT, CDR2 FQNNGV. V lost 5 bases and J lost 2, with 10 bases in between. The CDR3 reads CASSRTLTYEQYF. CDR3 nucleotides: TGTGCCAGCAGCAGGACTCTAACCTACGAGCAGTACTTC.

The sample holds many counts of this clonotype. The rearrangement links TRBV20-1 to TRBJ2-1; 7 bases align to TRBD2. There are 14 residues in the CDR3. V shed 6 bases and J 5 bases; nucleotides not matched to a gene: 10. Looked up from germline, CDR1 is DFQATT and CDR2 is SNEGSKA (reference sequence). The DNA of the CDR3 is TGCAGTGCGCCCACGGGGGGACTCGACAATGAGCAGTTCTTC. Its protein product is CSAPTGGLDNEQFF.

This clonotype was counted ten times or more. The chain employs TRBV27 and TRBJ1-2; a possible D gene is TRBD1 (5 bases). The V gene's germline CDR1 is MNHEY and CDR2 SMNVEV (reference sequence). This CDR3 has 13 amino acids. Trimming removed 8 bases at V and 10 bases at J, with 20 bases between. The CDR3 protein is CASSGDNNFSYTF. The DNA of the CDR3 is TGTGCCAGCTCGGGGGATAACAACTTCTCCTACACCTTC.

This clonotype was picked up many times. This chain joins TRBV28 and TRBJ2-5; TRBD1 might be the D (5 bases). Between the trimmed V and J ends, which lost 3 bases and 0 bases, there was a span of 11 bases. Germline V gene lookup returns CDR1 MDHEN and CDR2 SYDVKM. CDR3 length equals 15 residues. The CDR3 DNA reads TGTGCCAGCAGTTTTCCTTGGACATACCAAGAGACCCAGTACTTC. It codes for CASSFPWTYQETQYF.

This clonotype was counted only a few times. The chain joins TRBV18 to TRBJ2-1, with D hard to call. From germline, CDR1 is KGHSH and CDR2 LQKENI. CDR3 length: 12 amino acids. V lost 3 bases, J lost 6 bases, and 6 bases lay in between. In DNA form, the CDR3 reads TGTGCCAGCTCACCCCCCACCAATGAGCAGTTCTTC. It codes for CASSPPTNEQFF.

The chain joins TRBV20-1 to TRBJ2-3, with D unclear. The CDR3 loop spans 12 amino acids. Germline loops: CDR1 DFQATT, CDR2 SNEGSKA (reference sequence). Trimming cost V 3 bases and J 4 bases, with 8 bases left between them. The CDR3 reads CSASEAADTQYF. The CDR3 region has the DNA TGCAGTGCTAGTGAGGCCGCAGATACGCAGTATTTT.

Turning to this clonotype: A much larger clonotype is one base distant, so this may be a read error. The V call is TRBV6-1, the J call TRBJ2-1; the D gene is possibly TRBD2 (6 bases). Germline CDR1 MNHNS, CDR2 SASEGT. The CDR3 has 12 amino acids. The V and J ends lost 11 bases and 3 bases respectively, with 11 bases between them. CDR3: CACTRDYNEQFF. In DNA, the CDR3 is TGTGCCTGCACGCGGGACTACAATGAGCAGTTCTTC.

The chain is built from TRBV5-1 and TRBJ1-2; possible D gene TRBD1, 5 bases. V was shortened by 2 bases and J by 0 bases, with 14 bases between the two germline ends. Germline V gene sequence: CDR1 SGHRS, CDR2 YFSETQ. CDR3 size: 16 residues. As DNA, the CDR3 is TGCGCCAGCAGCTTAATTTGGGGGAGGTCTAACTATGGCTACACCTTC. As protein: CASSLIWGRSNYGYTF.

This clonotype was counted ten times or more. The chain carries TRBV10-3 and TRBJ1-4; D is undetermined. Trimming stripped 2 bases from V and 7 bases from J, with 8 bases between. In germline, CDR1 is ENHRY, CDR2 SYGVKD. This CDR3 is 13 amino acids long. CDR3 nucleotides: TGTGCCATCAGTGAGGGAGGCACTGAAAAACTGTTTTTT. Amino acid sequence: CAISEGGTEKLFF.

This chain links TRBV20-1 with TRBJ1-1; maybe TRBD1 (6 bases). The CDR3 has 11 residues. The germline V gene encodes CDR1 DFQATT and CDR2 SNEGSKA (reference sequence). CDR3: CREGESGEAFF. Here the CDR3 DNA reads TGCAGGGAGGGGGAATCTGGTGAAGCTTTCTTT.

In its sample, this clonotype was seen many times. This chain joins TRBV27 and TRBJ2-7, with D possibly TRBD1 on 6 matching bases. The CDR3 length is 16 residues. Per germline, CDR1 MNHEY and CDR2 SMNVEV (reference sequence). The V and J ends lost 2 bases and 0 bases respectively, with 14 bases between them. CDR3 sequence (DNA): TGTGCCAGCAGTTTAAGGGCCGACAGGAGCTCCTACGAGCAGTACTTC. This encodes CASSLRADRSSYEQYF.

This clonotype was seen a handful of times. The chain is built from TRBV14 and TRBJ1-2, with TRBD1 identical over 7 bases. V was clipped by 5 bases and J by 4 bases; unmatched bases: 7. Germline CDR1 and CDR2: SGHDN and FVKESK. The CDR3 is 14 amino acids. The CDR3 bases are TGTGCCAGCAGCAGTCATGACAGGGTCTATGGCTACACCTTC. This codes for CASSSHDRVYGYTF.

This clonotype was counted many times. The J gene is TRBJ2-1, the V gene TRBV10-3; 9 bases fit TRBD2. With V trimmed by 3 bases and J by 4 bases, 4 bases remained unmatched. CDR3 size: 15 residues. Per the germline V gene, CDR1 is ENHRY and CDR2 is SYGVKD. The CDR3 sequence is CAISDAGGRYNEQFF. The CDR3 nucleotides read TGTGCCATCAGTGATGCGGGGGGGAGATACAATGAGCAGTTCTTC.

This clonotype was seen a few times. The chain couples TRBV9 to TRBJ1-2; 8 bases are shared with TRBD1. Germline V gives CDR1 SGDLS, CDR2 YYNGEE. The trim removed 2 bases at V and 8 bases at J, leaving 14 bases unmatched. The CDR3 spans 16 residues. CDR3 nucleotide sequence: TGTGCCAGCAGCGTCCTTACCACTGGACAGGGTCAGGGCTACACCTTC. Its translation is CASSVLTTGQGQGYTF. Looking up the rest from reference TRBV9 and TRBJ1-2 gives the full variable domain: DSGVTQTPKHLITATGQRVTLRCSPRSGDLSVYWYQQSLDQGLQFLIQYYNGEERAKGNILERFSAQQFPDLHSELNLSSLELGDSALYFCASSVLTTGQGQGYTFGSGTRLTVV.

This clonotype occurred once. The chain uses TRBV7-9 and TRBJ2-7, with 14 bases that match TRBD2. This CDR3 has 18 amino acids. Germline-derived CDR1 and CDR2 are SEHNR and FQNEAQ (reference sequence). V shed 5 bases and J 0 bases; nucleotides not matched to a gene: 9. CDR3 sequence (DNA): TGTGCCAGCAGCCGGCGACTAGCGGGAGGGCCTCCCTCCTACGAGCAGTACTTC. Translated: CASSRRLAGGPPSYEQYF.

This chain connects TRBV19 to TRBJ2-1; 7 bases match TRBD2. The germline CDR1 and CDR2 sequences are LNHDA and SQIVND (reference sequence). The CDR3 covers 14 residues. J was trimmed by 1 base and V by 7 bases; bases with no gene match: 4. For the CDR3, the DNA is TGTGCCAGTATAGGGCGGGGGTCCTACAATGAGCAGTTCTTC. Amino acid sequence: CASIGRGSYNEQFF.

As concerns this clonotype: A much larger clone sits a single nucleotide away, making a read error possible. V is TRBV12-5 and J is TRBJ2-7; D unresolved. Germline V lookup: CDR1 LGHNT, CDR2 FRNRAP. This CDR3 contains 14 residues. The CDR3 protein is CATEPQVFSYEQCF. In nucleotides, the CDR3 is TGTGCTACCGAACCCCAGGTTTTTTCCTACGAGCAGTGCTTC.

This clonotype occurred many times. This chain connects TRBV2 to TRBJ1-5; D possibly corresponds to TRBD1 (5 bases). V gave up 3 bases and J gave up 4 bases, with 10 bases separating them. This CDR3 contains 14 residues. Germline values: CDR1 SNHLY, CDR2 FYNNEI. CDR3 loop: CASSEGTVNQPQHF. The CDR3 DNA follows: TGTGCCAGCAGTGAGGGGACGGTAAATCAGCCCCAGCATTTT.

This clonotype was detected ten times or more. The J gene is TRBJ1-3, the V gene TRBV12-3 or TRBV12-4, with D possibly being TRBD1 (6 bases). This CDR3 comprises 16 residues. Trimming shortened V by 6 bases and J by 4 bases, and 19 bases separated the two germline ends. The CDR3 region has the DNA TGTGCCAGCAGCCTAGAGGGGGGGCTCTCCGGAAACACCATATATTTT. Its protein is CASSLEGGLSGNTIYF.

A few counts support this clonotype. CDR3 nucleotide sequence: TGCGCCAGCAGCTGGGGGGACAGGGCTGGGGCTGAAGCTTTCTTT. The encoded protein is CASSWGDRAGAEAFF. The chain is built from TRBV5-1 and TRBJ1-1; 9 bases match TRBD1. The CDR3 contains 15 residues. CDR1 is SGHRS and CDR2 is YFSETQ in the germline V gene. V shed 3 bases, J shed 6 bases, and the junction held 9 bases outside the gene matches.

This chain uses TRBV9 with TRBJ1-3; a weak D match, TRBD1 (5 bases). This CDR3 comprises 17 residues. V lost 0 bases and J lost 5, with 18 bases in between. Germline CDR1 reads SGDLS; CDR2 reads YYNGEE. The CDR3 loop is CASSVGLWAGSRNTIYF. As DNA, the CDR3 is TGTGCCAGCAGCGTAGGCCTCTGGGCAGGGAGCCGAAACACCATATATTTT.

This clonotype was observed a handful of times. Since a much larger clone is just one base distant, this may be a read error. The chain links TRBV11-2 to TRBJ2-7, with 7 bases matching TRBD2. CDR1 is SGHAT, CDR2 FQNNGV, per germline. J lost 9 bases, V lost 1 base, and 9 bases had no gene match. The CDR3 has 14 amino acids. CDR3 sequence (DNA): TGTGCCAGCAGCTTAGTTAGGCCTAGCGGCGGGCAGTACTTC. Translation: CASSLVRPSGGQYF.